Given below is one TCR beta chain in context. This specimen comes from a study of cytomegalovirus exposure and HLA in healthy donors. Use of 60 Vbeta and 13 Jbeta primers characterized the PCR. Measured with immunoSEQ multiplex PCR; TCRdb has only the in-frame clones, and not every one. The sample consists of 250,000 to 350,000 clones, 80% of them appearing once. This CDR3 is built from 16 residues. Germline V gene sequence: CDR1 SGHNT, CDR2 YYREEE (reference sequence). V was clipped by 1 base and J by 0 bases; unmatched bases: 4. Sequenced: PBMCs. The V and J genes are TRBV5-4 and TRBJ2-1, with 7 nucleotides matching TRBD1. The receptor comes from a girl aged 2 to 10 in good health and CMV-seronegative. The CDR3 bases are TGTGCCAGCAGCTTGAATAGGGACAGCTCCTACAATGAGCAGTTCTTC. It is translated as CASSLNRDSSYNEQFF.